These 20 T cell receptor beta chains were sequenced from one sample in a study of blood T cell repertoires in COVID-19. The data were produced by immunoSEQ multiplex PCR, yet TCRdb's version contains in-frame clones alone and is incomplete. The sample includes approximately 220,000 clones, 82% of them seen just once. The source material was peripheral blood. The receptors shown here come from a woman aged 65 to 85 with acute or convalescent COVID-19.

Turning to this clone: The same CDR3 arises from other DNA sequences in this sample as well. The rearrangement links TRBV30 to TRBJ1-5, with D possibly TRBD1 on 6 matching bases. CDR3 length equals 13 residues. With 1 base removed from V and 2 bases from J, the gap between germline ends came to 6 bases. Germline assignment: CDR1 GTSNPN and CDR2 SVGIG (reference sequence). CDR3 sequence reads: CAWSGQGNQPQHF. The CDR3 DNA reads TGTGCCTGGAGTGGACAGGGCAATCAGCCCCAGCATTTT. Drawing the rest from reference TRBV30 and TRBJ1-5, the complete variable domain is SQTIHQWPATLVQPVGSPLSLECTVEGTSNPNLYWYRQAAGRGLQLLFYSVGIGQISSEVPQNLSASRPQDRQFILSSKKLLLSDSGFYLCAWSGQGNQPQHFGDGTRLSIL.

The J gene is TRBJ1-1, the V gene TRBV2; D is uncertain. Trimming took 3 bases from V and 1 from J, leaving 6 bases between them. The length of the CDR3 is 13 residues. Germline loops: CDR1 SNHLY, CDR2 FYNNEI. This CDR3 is CASSEARNTEAFF. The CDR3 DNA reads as TGTGCCAGCAGTGAGGCCCGGAACACTGAAGCTTTCTTT.

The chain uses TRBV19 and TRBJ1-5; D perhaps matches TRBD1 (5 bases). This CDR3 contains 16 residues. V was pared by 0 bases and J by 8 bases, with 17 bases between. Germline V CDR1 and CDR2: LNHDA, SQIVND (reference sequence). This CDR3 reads CASSIDSGWGWEPQHF. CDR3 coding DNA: TGTGCCAGTAGTATAGATTCAGGTTGGGGCTGGGAGCCCCAGCATTTT. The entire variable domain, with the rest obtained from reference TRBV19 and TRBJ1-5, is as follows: DGGITQSPKYLFRKEGQNVTLSCEQNLNHDAMYWYRQDPGQGLRLIYYSQIVNDFQKGDIAEGYSVSREKKESFPLTVTSAQKNPTAFYLCASSIDSGWGWEPQHFGDGTRLSIL.

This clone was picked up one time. CDR3 amino acids: CASSLERDRRNLATDTQYF. CDR3 DNA sequence: TGTGCCAGCAGCTTAGAGCGGGACAGGAGGAATTTAGCGACAGATACGCAGTATTTT. The chain combines TRBV7-9 with TRBJ2-3; perhaps TRBD1 as D (8 bases). Germline values: CDR1 SEHNR, CDR2 FQNEAQ (reference sequence). The CDR3 covers 19 residues. V lost 1 base and J lost 3, with 23 bases in between.

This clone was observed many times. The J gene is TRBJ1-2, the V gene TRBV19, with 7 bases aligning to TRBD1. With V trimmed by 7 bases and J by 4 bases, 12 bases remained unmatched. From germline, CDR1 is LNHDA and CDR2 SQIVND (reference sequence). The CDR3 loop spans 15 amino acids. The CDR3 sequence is CASTRTGLDSYGYTF. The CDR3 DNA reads TGTGCCAGTACCCGGACAGGCCTTGACTCCTATGGCTACACCTTC.

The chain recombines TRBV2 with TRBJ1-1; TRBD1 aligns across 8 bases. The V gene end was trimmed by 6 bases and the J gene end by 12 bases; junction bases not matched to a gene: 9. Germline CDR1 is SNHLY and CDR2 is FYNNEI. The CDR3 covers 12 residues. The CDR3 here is CASRDGQGSTFF. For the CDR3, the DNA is TGTGCCAGCAGGGATGGACAGGGTAGTACTTTCTTT.

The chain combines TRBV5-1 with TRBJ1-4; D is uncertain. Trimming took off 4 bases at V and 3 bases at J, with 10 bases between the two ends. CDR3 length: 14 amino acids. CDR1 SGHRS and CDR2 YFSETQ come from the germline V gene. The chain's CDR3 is CASSRREANEKLFF. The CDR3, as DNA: TGCGCCAGCAGCCGACGGGAGGCTAATGAAAAACTGTTTTTT.

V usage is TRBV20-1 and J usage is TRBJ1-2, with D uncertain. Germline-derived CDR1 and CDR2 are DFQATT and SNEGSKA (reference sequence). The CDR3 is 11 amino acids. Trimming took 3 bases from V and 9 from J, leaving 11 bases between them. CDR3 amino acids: CSASPDISYTF. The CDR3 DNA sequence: TGCAGTGCTAGCCCCGACATAAGCTACACCTTC.

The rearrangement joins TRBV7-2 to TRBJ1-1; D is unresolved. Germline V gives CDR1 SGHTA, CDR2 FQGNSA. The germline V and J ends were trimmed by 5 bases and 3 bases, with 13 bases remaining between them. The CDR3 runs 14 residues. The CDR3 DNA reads TGTGCCAGCAGCATTCAGGCGTTGGACACTGAAGCTTTCTTT. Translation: CASSIQALDTEAFF.

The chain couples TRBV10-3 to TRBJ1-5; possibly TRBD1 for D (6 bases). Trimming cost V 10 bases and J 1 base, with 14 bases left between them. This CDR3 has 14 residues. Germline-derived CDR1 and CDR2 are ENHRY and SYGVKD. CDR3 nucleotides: TGTGCCACCCGACAGGAATTAAGCAATCAGCCCCAGCATTTT. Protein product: CATRQELSNQPQHF.

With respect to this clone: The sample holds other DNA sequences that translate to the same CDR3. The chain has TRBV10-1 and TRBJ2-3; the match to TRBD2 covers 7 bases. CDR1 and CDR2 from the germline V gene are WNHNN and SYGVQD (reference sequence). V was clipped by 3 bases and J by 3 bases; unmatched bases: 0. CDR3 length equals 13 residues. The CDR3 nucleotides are TGCGCCAGCAGTGAAGCGGGGACAGATACGCAGTATTTT. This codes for CASSEAGTDTQYF.

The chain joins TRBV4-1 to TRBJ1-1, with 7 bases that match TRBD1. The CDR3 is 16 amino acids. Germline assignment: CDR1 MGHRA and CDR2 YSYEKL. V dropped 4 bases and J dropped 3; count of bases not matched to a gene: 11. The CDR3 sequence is CASSPRDRTLDTEAFF. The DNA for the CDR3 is TGCGCCAGCAGCCCCCGGGACAGAACCTTAGACACTGAAGCTTTCTTT.

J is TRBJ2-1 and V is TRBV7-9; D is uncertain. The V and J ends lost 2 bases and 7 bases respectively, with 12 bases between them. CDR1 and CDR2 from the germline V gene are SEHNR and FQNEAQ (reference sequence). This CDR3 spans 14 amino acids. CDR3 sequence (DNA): TGTGCCAGCAGCTTAAGAGAGTTTTCGAATGAGCAGTTCTTC. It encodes CASSLREFSNEQFF.

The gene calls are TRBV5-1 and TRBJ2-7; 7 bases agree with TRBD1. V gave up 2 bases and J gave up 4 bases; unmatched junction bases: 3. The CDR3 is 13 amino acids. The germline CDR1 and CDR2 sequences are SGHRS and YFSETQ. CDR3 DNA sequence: TGCGCCAGCAGCTTTGGGGACAGATACGAGCAGTACTTC. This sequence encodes CASSFGDRYEQYF. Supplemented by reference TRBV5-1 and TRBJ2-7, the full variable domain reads KAGVTQTPRYLIKTRGQQVTLSCSPISGHRSVSWYQQTPGQGLQFLFEYFSETQRNKGNFPGRFSGRQFSNSRSEMNVSTLELGDSALYLCASSFGDRYEQYFGPGTRLTVT.

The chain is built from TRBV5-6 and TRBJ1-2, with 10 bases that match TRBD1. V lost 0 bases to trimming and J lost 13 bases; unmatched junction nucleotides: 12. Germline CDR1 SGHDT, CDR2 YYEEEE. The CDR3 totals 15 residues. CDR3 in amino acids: CASSLAGGQGISATF. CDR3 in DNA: TGTGCCAGCAGCTTGGCCGGGGGACAGGGGATCTCAGCCACCTTC.

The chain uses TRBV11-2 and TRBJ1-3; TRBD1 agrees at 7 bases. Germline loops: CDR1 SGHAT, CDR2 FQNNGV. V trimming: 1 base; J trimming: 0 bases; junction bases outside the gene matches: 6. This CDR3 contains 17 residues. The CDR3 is CASSLVVQGPSGNTIYF. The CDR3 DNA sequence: TGTGCCAGCAGCTTAGTCGTACAGGGGCCCTCTGGAAACACCATATATTTT. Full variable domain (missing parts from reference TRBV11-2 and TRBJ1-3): EAGVAQSPRYKIIEKRQSVAFWCNPISGHATLYWYQQILGQGPKLLIQFQNNGVVDDSQLPKDRFSAERLKGVDSTLKIQPAKLEDSAVYLCASSLVVQGPSGNTIYFGEGSWLTVV.

This CDR3 reads CAISGGQTSTDTQYF. Written as DNA, the CDR3 is TGTGCCATCAGTGGGGGACAAACTAGCACAGATACGCAGTATTTT. The V gene is TRBV10-3, the J gene TRBJ2-3; possible D gene TRBD1, 6 bases. Germline-derived CDR1 and CDR2 are ENHRY and SYGVKD. The CDR3 has 15 amino acids. Trimming removed 4 bases from V and 0 bases from J, with 11 bases in between.

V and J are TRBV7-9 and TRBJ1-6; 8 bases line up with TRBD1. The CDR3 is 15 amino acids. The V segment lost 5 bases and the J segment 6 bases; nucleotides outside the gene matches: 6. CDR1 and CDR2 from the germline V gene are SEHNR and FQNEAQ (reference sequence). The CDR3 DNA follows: TGTGCCAGCAGCCCGACAGGGGCTGGTAATTCACCCCTCCACTTT. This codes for CASSPTGAGNSPLHF.

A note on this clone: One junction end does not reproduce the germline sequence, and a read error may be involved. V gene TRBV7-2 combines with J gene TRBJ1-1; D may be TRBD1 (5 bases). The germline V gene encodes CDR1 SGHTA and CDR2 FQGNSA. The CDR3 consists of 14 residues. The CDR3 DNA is TGTGCCAGCAGGTTAGGGGCAGGGCACACTGAAGCTTTCTTT. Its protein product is CASRLGAGHTEAFF.

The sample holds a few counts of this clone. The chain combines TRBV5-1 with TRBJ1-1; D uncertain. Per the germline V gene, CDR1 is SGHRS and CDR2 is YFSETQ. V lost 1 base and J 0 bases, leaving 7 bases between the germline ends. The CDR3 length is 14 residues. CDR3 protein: CASSLTGMNTEAFF. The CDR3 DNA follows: TGCGCCAGCAGCTTGACGGGTATGAACACTGAAGCTTTCTTT.